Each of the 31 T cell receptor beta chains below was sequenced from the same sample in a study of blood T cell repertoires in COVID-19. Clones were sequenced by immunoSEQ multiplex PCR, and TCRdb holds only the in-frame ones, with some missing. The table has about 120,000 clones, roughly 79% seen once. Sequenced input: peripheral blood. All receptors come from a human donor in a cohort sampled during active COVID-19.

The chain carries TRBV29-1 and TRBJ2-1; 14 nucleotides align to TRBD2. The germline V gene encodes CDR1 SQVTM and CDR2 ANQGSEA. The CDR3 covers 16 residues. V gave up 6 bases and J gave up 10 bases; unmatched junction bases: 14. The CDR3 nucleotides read TGCAGCGTGGGATCGGGCTTCGGACTAGCGGGAGGCGAGCAGTTCTTC. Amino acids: CSVGSGFGLAGGEQFF.

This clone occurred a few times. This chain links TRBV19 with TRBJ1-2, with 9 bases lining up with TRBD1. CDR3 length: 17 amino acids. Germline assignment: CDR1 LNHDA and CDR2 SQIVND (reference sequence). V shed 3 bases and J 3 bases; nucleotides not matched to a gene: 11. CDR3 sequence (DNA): TGTGCCAGTAGTATCCCAAATTACAGGGGGCTGGACTATGGCTACACCTTC. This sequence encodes CASSIPNYRGLDYGYTF.

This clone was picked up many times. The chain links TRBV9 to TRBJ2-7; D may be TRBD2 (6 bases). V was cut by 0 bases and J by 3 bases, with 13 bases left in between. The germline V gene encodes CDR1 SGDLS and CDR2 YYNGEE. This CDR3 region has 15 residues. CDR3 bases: TGTGCCAGCAGCGTAGGCCCCCAGGAGGGCTACGAGCAGTACTTC. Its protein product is CASSVGPQEGYEQYF.

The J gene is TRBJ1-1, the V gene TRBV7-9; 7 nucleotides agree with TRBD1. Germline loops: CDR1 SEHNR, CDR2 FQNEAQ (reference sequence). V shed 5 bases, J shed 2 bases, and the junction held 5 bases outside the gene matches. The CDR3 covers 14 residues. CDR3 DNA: TGTGCCAGCAGCCCTAGACAGGGCAACACTGAAGCTTTCTTT. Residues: CASSPRQGNTEAFF.

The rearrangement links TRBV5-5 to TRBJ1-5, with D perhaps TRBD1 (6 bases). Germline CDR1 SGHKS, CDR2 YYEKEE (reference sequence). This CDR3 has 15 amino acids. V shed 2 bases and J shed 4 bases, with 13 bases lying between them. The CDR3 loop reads CASSFATGANQPQHF. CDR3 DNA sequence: TGTGCCAGCAGCTTCGCGACAGGAGCTAATCAGCCCCAGCATTTT.

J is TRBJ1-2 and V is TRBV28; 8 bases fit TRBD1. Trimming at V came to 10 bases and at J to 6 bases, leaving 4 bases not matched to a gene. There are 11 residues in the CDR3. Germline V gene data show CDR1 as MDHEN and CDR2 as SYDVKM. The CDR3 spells CAISGGNGYTF. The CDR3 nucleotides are TGTGCCATCTCAGGGGGCAATGGCTACACCTTC.

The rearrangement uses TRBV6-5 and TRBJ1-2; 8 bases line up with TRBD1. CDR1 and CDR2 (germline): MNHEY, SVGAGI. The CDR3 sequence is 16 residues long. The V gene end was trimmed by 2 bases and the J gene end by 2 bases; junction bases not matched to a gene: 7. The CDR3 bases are TGTGCCAGCAGTTACGAGCGGACAGGGAGGAACTATGGCTACACCTTC. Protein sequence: CASSYERTGRNYGYTF.

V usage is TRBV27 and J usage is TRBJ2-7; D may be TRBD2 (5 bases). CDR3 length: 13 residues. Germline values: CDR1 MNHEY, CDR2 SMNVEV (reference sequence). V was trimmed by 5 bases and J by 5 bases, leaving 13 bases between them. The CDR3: CASSPRAGDEQYF. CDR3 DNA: TGTGCCAGCAGTCCTCGCGCGGGTGACGAGCAGTACTTC.

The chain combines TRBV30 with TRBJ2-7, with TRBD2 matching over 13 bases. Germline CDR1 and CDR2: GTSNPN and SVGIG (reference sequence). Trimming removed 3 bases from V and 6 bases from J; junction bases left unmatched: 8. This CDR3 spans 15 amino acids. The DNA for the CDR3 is TGTGCCTGGAGGCCCACTAGCGGGGGGGCCCCCGAGCAGTACTTC. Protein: CAWRPTSGGAPEQYF.

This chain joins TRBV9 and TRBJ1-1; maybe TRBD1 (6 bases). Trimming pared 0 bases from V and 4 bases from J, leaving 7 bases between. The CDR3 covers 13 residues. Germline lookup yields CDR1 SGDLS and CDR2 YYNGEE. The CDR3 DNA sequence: TGTGCCAGCAGCGTAGGGACAGTCACTGAAGCTTTCTTT. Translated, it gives CASSVGTVTEAFF.

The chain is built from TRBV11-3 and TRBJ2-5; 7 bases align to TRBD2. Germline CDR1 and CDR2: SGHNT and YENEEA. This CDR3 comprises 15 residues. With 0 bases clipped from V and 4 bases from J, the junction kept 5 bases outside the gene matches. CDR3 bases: TGTGCCAGCAGCTTAGATGGTACGGGGGGAGAGACCCAGTACTTC. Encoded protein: CASSLDGTGGETQYF.

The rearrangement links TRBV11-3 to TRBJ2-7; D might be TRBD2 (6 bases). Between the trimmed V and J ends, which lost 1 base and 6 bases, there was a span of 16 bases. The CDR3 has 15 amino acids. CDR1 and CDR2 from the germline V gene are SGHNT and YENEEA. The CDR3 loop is CASSLGDSLPSEQYF. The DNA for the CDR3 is TGTGCCAGCAGCTTAGGGGACTCCCTACCCTCCGAGCAGTACTTC.

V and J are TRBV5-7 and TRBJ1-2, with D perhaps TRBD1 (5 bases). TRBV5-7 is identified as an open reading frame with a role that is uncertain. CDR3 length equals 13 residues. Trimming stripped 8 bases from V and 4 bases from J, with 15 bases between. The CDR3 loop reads CASQNWGVYGYTF. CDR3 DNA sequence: TGTGCCAGTCAGAACTGGGGGGTCTATGGCTACACCTTC.

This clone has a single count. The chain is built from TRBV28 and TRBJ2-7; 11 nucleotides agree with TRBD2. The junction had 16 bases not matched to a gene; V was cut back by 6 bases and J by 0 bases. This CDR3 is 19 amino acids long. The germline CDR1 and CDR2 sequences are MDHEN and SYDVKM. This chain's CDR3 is CASRTIRDSGRASSYEQYF. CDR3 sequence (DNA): TGTGCCAGCAGGACTATAAGGGATAGCGGGAGGGCAAGCTCCTACGAGCAGTACTTC.

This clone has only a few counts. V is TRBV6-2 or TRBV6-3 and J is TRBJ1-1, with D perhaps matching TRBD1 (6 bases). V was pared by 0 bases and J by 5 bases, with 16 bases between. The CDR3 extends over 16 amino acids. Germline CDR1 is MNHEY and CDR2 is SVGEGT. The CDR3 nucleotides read TGTGCCAGCAGTTACTCTTTAGGGGGTTCGAGGACTGAAGCTTTCTTT. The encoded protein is CASSYSLGGSRTEAFF.

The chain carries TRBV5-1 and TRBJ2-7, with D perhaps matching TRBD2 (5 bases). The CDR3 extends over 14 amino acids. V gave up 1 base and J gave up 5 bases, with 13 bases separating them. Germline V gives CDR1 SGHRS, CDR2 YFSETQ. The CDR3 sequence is CASSLSASSNEQYF. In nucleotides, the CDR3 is TGCGCCAGCAGCTTGAGCGCTAGCAGCAACGAGCAGTACTTC.

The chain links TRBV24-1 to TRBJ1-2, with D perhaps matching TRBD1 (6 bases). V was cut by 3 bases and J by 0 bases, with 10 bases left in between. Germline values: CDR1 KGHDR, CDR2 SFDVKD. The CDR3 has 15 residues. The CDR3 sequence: CATSDRQAANYGYTF. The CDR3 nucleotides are TGTGCCACCAGTGATCGACAGGCAGCTAACTATGGCTACACCTTC.

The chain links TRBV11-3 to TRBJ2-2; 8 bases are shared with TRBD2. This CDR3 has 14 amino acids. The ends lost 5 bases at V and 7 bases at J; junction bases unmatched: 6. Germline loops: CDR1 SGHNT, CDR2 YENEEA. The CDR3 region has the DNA TGTGCCAGCAGCGGGGGACTAGATGTCGGGGAGCTGTTTTTT. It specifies CASSGGLDVGELFF.

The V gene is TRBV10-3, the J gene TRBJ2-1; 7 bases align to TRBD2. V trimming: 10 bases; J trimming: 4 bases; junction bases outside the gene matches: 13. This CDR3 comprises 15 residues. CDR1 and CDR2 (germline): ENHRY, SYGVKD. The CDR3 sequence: CATVDPGGGYNEQFF. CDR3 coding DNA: TGTGCCACCGTCGACCCAGGCGGGGGATACAATGAGCAGTTCTTC.

CDR3 nucleotide sequence: TGTGCCAGCAGTTACAGGAGGGGCTATGGCTACACCTTC. Protein product: CASSYRRGYGYTF. J is TRBJ1-2 and V is TRBV6-6, with D tentatively TRBD1 (5 bases). Germline assignment: CDR1 MNHNY and CDR2 SVGAGI (reference sequence). CDR3 length equals 13 residues. V was cut by 2 bases and J by 4 bases, with 8 bases left in between.

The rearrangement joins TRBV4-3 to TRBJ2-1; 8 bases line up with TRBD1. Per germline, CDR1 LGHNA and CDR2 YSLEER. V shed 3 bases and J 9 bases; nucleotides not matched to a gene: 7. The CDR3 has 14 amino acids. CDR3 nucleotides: TGCGCCAGCAGCCAGCAGGGGGCCGTGGCTGAGCAGTTCTTC. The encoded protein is CASSQQGAVAEQFF.

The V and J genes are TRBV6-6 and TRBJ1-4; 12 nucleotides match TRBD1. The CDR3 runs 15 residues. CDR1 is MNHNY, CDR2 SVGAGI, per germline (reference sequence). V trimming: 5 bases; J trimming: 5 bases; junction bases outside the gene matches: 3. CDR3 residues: CASSRGTGGNEKLFF. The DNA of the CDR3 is TGTGCCAGCAGTAGGGGGACAGGGGGCAATGAAAAACTGTTTTTT.

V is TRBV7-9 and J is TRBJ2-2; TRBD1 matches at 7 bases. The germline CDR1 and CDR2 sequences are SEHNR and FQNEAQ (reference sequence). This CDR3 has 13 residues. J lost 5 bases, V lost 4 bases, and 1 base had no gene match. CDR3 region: CASSYRGTGELFF. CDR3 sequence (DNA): TGTGCCAGCAGCTACAGGGGTACCGGGGAGCTGTTTTTT.

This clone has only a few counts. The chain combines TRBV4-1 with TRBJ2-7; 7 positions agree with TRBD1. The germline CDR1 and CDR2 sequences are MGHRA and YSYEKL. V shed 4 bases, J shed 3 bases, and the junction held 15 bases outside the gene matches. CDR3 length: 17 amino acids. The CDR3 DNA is TGCGCCAGCAGCCGGGACAGCCCCACTTTAAGGGGCTACGAGCAGTACTTC. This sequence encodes CASSRDSPTLRGYEQYF.

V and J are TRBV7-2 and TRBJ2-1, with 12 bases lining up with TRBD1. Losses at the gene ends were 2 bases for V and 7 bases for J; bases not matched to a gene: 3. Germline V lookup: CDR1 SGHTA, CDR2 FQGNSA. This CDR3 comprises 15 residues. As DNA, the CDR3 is TGTGCCAGCAGCTTACGGGACAGGGGGCGTAATGAGCAGTTCTTC. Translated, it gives CASSLRDRGRNEQFF.

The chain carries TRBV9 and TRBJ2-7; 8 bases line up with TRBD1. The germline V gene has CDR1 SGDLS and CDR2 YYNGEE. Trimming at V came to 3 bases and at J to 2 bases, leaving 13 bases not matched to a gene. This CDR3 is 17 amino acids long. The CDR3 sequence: CASSAYGGQDPTYEQYF. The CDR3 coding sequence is TGTGCCAGCAGCGCCTACGGGGGACAGGACCCGACCTACGAGCAGTACTTC. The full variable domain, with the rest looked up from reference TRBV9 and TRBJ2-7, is DSGVTQTPKHLITATGQRVTLRCSPRSGDLSVYWYQQSLDQGLQFLIQYYNGEERAKGNILERFSAQQFPDLHSELNLSSLELGDSALYFCASSAYGGQDPTYEQYFGPGTRLTVT.

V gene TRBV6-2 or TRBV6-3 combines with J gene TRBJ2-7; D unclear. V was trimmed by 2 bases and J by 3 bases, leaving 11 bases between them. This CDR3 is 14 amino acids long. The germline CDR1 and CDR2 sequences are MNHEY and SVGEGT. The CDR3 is CASSYDREDYEQYF. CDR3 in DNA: TGTGCCAGCAGTTACGATAGAGAGGACTACGAGCAGTACTTC.

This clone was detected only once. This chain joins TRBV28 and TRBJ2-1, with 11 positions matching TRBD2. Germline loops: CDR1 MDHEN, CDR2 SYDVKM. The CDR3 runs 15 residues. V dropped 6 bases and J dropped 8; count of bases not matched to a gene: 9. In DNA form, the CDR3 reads TGTGCCAGCAGCCCACGGGGTAGCGGGAGGGATGAGCAGTTCTTC. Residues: CASSPRGSGRDEQFF.

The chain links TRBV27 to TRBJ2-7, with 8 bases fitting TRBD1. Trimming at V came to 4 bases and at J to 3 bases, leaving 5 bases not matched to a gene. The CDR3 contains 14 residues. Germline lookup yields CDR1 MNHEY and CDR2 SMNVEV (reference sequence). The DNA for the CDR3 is TGTGCCAGCAGTTACGGACAGGGCGTCTACGAGCAGTACTTC. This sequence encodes CASSYGQGVYEQYF.

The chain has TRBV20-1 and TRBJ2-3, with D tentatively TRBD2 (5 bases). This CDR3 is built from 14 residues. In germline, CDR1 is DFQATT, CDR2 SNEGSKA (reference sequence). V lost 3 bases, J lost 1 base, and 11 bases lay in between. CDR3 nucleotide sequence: TGCAGTGCTAGTAAAGACGGGGGCACAGATACGCAGTATTTT. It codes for CSASKDGGTDTQYF.

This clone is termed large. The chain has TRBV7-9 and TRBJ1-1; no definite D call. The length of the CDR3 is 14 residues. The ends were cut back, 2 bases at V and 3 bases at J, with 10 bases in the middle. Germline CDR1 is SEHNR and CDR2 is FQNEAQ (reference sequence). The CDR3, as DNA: TGTGCCAGCAGCTTAACGCGGATGGACACTGAAGCTTTCTTT. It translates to CASSLTRMDTEAFF.